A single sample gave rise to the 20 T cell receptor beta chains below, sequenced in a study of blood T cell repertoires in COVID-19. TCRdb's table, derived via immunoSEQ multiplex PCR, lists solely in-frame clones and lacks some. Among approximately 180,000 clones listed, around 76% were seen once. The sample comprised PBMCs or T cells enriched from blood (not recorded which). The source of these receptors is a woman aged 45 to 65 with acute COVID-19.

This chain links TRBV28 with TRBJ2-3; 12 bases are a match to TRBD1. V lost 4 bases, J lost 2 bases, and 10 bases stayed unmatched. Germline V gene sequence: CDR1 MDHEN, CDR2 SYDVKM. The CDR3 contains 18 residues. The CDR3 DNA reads TGTGCCAGCAGTTACCGCCCCGGGACAGGGGGCAACACAGATACGCAGTATTTT. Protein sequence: CASSYRPGTGGNTDTQYF.

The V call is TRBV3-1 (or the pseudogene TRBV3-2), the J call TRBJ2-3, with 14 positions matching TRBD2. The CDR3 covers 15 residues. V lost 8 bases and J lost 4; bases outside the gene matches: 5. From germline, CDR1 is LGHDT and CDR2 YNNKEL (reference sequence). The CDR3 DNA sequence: TGTGCCAGCGGGAGGACTAGCGGGGGGTCAGATACGCAGTATTTT. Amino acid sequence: CASGRTSGGSDTQYF.

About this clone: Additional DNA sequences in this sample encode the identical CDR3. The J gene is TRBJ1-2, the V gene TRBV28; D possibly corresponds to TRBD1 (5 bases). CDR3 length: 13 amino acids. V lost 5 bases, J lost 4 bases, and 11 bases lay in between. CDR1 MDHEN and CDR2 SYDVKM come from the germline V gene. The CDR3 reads CASSPGQGYGYTF. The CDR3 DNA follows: TGTGCCAGCAGTCCTGGACAAGGCTATGGCTACACCTTC.

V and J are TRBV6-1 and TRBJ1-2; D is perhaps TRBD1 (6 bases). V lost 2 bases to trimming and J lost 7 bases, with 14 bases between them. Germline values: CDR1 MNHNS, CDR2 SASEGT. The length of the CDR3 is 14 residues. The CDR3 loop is CASSENRGSFGYTF. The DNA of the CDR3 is TGTGCCAGCAGTGAAAATAGGGGGAGCTTTGGCTACACCTTC.

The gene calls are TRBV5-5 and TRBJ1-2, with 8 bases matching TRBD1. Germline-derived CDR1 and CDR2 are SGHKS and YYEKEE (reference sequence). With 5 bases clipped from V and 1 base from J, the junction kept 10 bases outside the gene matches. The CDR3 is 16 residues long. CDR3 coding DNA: TGTGCCAGCAGGACCTACGACAGGGGAATTAACTATGGCTACACCTTC. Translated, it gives CASRTYDRGINYGYTF.

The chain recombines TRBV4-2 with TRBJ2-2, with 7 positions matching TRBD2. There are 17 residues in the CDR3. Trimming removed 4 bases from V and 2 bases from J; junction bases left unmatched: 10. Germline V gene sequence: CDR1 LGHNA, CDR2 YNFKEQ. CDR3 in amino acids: CASSRLAELTNTGELFF. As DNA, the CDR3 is TGTGCCAGCAGCCGCCTAGCGGAACTCACTAACACCGGGGAGCTGTTTTTT.

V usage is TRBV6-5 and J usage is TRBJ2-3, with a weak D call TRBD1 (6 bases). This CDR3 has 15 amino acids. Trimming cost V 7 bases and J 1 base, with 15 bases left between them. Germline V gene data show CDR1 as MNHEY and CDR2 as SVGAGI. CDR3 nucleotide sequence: TGTGCCAGCACCTTGACCGGGACACGCACAGATACGCAGTATTTT. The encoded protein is CASTLTGTRTDTQYF.

The DNA for the CDR3 is TGCGCCAGCAGCCAAGGGGCTGGGACAGGGGGTGTGAAACTGTTTTTT. It codes for CASSQGAGTGGVKLFF. V gene TRBV4-1 combines with J gene TRBJ1-4; 11 bases map to TRBD1. Trimming at V came to 1 base and at J to 11 bases, leaving 9 bases not matched to a gene. Per germline, CDR1 MGHRA and CDR2 YSYEKL. The CDR3 totals 16 residues.

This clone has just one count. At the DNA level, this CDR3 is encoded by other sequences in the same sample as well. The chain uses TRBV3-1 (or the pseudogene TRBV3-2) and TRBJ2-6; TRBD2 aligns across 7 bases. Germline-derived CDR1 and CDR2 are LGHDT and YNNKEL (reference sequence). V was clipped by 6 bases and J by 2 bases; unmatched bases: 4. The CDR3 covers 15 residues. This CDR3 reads CASSRGGAGANVLTF. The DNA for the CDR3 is TGTGCCAGCAGTCGTGGGGGGGCTGGGGCCAACGTCCTGACTTTC.

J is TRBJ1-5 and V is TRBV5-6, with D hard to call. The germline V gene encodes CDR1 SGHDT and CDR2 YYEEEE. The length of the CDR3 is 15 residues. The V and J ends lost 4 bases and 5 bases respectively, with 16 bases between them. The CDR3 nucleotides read TGTGCCAGCAGCCATAAAGGGAGAAATTATCAGCCCCAGCATTTT. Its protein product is CASSHKGRNYQPQHF.

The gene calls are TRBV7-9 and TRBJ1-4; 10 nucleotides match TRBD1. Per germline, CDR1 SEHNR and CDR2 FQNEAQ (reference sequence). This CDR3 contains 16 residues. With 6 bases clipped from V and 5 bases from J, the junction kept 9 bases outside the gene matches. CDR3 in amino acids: CASRPGTGVSNEKLFF. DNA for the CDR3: TGTGCCAGCAGGCCCGGGACAGGGGTTTCGAATGAAAAACTGTTTTTT.

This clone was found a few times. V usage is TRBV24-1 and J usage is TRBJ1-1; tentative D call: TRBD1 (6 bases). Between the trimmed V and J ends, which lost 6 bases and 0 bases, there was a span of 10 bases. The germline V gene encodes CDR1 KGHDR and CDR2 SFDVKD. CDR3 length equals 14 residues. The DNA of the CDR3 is TGTGCCACCAGTTCGACAGGCATGAACACTGAAGCTTTCTTT. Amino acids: CATSSTGMNTEAFF.

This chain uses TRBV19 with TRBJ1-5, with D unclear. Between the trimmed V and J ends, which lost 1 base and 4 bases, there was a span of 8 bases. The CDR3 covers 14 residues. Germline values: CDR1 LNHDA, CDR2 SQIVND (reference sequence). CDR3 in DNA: TGTGCCAGTAGTATAGTTGACACTAATCAGCCCCAGCATTTT. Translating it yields CASSIVDTNQPQHF.

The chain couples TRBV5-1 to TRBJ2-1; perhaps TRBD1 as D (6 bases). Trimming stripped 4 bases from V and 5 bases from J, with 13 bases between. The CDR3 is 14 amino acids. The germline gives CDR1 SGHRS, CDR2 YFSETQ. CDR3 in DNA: TGCGCCAGCAGCCAAAAGACAGGTAACAATGAGCAGTTCTTC. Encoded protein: CASSQKTGNNEQFF.

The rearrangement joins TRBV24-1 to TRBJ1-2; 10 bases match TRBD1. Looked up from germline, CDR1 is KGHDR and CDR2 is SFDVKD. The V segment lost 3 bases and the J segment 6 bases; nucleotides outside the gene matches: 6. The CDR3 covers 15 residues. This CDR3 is CATSDRPGQGNGYTF. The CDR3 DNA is TGTGCCACCAGTGATCGACCGGGACAGGGGAATGGCTACACCTTC.

The CDR3 loop is CASSPNEYYEQYV. The CDR3 DNA follows: TGTGCCAGCAGTCCTAACGAATACTACGAGCAGTACGTC. The chain recombines TRBV28 with TRBJ2-7; no firm D call. Germline loops: CDR1 MDHEN, CDR2 SYDVKM. CDR3 size: 13 residues. V dropped 5 bases and J dropped 3 bases, with 11 bases sitting between them.

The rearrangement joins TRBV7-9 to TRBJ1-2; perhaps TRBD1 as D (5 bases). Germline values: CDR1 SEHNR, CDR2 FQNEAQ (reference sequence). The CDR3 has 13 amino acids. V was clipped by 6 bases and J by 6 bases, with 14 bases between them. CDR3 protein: CASRTEITDGYTF. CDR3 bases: TGTGCCAGCAGGACAGAGATTACCGATGGCTACACCTTC.

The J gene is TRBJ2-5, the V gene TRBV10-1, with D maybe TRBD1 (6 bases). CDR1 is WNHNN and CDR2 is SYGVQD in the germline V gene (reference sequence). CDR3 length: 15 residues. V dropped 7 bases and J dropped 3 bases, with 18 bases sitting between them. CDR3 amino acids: CASIVEGVGKETQYF. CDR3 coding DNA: TGCGCCAGCATAGTAGAGGGGGTGGGAAAAGAGACCCAGTACTTC.

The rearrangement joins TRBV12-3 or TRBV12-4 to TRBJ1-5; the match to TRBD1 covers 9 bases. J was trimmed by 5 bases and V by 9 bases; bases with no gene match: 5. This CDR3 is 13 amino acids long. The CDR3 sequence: CARERQGDQPQHF. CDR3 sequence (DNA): TGTGCCAGGGAACGACAGGGGGATCAGCCCCAGCATTTT.

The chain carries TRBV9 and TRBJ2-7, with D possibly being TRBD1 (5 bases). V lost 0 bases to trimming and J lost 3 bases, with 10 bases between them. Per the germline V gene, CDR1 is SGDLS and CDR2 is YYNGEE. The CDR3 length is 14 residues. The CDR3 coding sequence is TGTGCCAGCAGCGTAGAGGGGTTACTCTACGAGCAGTACGTC. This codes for CASSVEGLLYEQYV.